This TCR beta chain was captured in a study of technical replicates of blood from several donors. The germline V gene encodes CDR1 SQVTM and CDR2 ANQGSEA. Trimming removed 3 bases from V and 0 bases from J, with 6 bases in between. The length of the CDR3 is 13 residues. TCRdb's table, derived via immunoSEQ multiplex PCR, lists solely in-frame clones and lacks some. The sample holds over 70,000 clones, roughly 96% seen once. Material for sequencing was T cells isolated from PBMCs. The origin of this receptor is a human donor in good health. The V call is TRBV29-1, the J call TRBJ2-1; no clear D. CDR3 nucleotide sequence: TGCAGCGTTGACCCGAGCTCCTACAATGAGCAGTTCTTC. It translates to CSVDPSSYNEQFF.